This T cell receptor (beta chain) originates from a study of response to subunit inactivated influenza vaccine. Study-level findings and limits: With each seasonal influenza vaccination, the authors suggested, few new T cells are recruited.

Germline CDR1 reads SGHTA; CDR2 reads FQGNSA. This CDR3 has 16 amino acids. The V and J ends lost 5 bases and 2 bases, in that order; junction bases with no gene match: 10. TCRdb reprocessed the RT-PCR reads via MiXCR and lists one record per CDR3 protein. This table has hundreds of thousands of distinct CDR3 sequences, 15% to 18% appearing once. Comments on this clonotype: What it recognizes is unknown.

The V and J genes are TRBV7-2 and TRBJ2-3, with TRBD1 matching over 7 bases. This specimen was PBMCs from blood, taken roughly 13 days after vaccination. The receptor was derived from a man aged 45-65 years who received an inactivated influenza vaccine. The CDR3 protein is CASSGAGTAITDTQYF. The DNA for the CDR3 is TGTGCCAGCAGCGGCGCCGGGACAGCCATCACAGATACGCAGTATTTT.